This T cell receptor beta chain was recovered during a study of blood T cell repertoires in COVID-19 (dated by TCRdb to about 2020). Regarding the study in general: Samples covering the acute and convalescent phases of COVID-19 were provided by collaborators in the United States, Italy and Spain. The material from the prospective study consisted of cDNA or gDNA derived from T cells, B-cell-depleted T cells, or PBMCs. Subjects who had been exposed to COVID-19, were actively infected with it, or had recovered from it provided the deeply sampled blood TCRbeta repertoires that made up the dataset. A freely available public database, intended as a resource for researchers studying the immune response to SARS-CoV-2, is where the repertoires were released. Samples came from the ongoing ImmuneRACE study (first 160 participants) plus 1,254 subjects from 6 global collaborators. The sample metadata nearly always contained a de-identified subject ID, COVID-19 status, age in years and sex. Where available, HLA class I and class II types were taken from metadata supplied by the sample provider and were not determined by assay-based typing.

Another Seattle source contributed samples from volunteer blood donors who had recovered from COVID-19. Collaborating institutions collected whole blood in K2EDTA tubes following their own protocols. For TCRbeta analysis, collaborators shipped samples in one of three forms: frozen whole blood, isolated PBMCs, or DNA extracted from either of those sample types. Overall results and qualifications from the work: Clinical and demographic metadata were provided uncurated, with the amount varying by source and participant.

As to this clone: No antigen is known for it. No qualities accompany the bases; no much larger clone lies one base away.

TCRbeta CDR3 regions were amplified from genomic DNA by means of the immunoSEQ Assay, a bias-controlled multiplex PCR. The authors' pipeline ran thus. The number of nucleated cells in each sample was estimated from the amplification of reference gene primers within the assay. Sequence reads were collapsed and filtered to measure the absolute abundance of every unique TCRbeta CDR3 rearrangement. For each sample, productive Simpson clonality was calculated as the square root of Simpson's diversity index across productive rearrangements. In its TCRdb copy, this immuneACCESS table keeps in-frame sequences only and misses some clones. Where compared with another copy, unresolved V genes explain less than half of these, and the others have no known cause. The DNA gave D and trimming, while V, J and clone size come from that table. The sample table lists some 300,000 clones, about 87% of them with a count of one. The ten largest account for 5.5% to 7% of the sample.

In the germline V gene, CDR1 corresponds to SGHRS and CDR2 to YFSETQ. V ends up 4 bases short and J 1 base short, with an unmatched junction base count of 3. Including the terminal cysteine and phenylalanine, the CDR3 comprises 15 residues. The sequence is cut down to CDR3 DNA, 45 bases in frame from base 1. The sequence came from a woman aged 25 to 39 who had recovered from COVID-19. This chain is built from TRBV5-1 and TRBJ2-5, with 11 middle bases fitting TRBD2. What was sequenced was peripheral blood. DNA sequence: TGCGCCAGCAGCCTGACTAGCGGGGTCCAAGAGACCCAGTACTTC. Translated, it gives CASSLTSGVQETQYF.